A selection of T cell receptor beta chains follows, all from one sample in a study of CD8+CD57+ T cells in acquired aplastic anemia. MiXCR, applied by TCRdb to the reads, yields one record per CDR3 protein. The sample holds under 350,000 distinct CDR3 sequences, 45% to 65% seen once. The specimen sequenced was sorted CD4+, CD8+, or CD8+CD57+ T cells (not recorded which) from PBMCs. The receptors here all came from a human donor with severe aplastic anemia or a healthy control (not recorded which). Each CDR3 is given with its conserved first and last residue. A D gene is named only where the DNA matches it firmly. Clone size is stated in some rows and not others, as once, few, many or a class when expanded.

v_call: TRBV5-6; j_call: TRBJ2-3; clone_size: once; d_call: TRBD1; cdr3_aa: CASSSQGTLTAGTQYF; cdr3_nt: TGTGCCAGCAGCTCACAGGGGACCTTGACGGCGGGTACGCAGTATTTT
v_call: TRBV2; j_call: TRBJ1-6; clone_size: .; d_call: .; cdr3_aa: CASRDFSYNSPLHF; cdr3_nt: TGTGCCAGCCGGGATTTCTCCTATAATTCACCCCTCCACTTT
v_call: TRBV7-8; j_call: TRBJ2-1; clone_size: .; d_call: .; cdr3_aa: CASSLARQSGYNEQFF; cdr3_nt: TGTGCCAGCAGCTTAGCGCGGCAGTCCGGCTACAATGAGCAGTTCTTC
v_call: TRBV7-9; j_call: TRBJ2-7; clone_size: once; d_call: .; cdr3_aa: CASSLGVRSWEQYF; cdr3_nt: TGTGCCAGCAGCTTAGGAGTCCGTTCGTGGGAGCAGTACTTC
v_call: TRBV19; j_call: TRBJ1-5; clone_size: .; d_call: .; cdr3_aa: CANAGRFNQPQHF; cdr3_nt: TGCGCCAATGCGGGACGGTTCAATCAGCCCCAGCATTTT
v_call: TRBV20-1; j_call: TRBJ2-5; clone_size: .; d_call: TRBD2; cdr3_aa: CSASTKRWTSTETQYF; cdr3_nt: TGCAGTGCTAGTACTAAACGGTGGACTAGCACGGAGACCCAGTACTTC
v_call: TRBV20-1; j_call: TRBJ2-7; clone_size: .; d_call: TRBD2; cdr3_aa: CSAVLAGVREQYF; cdr3_nt: TGCAGTGCCGTACTAGCGGGAGTAAGAGAGCAGTACTTC
v_call: TRBV20-1; j_call: TRBJ2-7; clone_size: .; d_call: TRBD2; cdr3_aa: CSARGLAGPDYEQYF; cdr3_nt: TGCAGTGCTAGGGGACTAGCGGGTCCCGACTACGAGCAGTACTTC
v_call: TRBV10-3; j_call: TRBJ2-5; clone_size: once; d_call: .; cdr3_aa: CAISDQRYF; cdr3_nt: TGTGCCATCAGTGACCAACGGTACTTC
v_call: TRBV20-1; j_call: TRBJ2-7; clone_size: .; d_call: TRBD1; cdr3_aa: CSASSTGGAYEQYF; cdr3_nt: TGCAGTGCCTCCTCGACAGGGGGCGCCTACGAGCAGTACTTC
v_call: TRBV19; j_call: TRBJ1-1; clone_size: .; d_call: .; cdr3_aa: CASSIQGIMNTEAFF; cdr3_nt: TGTGCCAGTAGTATCCAGGGTATCATGAACACTGAAGCTTTCTTT
v_call: TRBV29-1; j_call: TRBJ2-7; clone_size: .; d_call: TRBD1; cdr3_aa: CSVSDRGFYEQYF; cdr3_nt: TGCAGCGTCTCGGACAGGGGATTCTACGAGCAGTACTTC
v_call: TRBV20-1; j_call: TRBJ2-7; clone_size: few; d_call: .; cdr3_aa: CSARDVRGTLYEQYF; cdr3_nt: TGCAGTGCTAGAGATGTTAGGGGTACTCTCTACGAGCAGTACTTC
v_call: TRBV2; j_call: TRBJ2-5; clone_size: .; d_call: .; cdr3_aa: CASSTGFGTQYF; cdr3_nt: TGTGCCAGCAGCACAGGATTTGGGACCCAGTACTTC
v_call: TRBV20-1; j_call: TRBJ2-1; clone_size: .; d_call: TRBD2; cdr3_aa: CSVRTSGETVEQFF; cdr3_nt: TGCAGTGTTCGAACTAGCGGGGAAACTGTTGAGCAGTTCTTC